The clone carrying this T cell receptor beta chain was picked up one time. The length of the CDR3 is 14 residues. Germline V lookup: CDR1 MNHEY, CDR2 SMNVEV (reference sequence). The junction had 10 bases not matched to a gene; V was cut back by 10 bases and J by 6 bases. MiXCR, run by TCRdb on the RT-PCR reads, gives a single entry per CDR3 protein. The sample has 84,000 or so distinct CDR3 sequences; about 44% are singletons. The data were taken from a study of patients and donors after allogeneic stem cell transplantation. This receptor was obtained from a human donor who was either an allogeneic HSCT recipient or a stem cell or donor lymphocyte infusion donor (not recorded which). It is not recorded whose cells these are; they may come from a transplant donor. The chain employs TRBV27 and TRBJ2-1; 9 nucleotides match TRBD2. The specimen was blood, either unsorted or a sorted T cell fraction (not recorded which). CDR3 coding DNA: TGTGCCATCGCTCGACTAGCGGACTTCAATGAGCAGTTCTTC. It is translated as CAIARLADFNEQFF.